These T cell receptor beta chains were read from a single sample in a study of blood T cells in healthy people across ages. TCRdb redid the calling of the 5' RACE reads with MiXCR, one entry per CDR3 protein. The sample lists roughly 2 million distinct CDR3 sequences; about 50% were seen once. The sequenced material came from blood. The receptors originated from a woman aged 40-49 years in good health. Both conserved end residues are part of each CDR3. The D gene is left open where the match is weak. The size of a clone is reported for some rows only, either as once, few or many, or as a class for expanded clones.

D gene,V gene,J gene,clone size,CDR3 protein,CDR3 DNA
TRBD2,TRBV7-2,TRBJ2-5,.,CASSSAGGQGTQYF,TGTGCCAGCAGCTCAGCGGGGGGACAAGGGACCCAGTACTTC
.,TRBV7-2,TRBJ2-5,.,CASSLAARMETQYF,TGTGCCAGCAGCTTAGCGGCGAGGATGGAGACCCAGTACTTC
TRBD1,TRBV28,TRBJ1-2,few,CASSYRGLILGGYTF,TGTGCCAGCAGTTACAGGGGCCTAATACTGGGGGGCTACACCTTC
TRBD2,TRBV20-1,TRBJ2-3,.,CSARTSGGWGDTQYF,TGCAGTGCTAGAACCAGCGGGGGGTGGGGAGATACGCAGTATTTT
.,TRBV24-1,TRBJ2-7,.,CATSDPSHFGEQYF,TGTGCCACCAGTGATCCTAGCCATTTCGGCGAGCAGTACTTC
TRBD1,TRBV28,TRBJ2-5,.,CASSPTGGLEQETQYF,TGTGCCAGCAGTCCTACAGGGGGCTTAGAGCAAGAGACCCAGTACTTC
TRBD1,TRBV7-2,TRBJ2-5,.,CASSPPPGTGWETQYF,TGTGCCAGCAGCCCCCCCCCCGGGACAGGTTGGGAGACCCAGTACTTC
TRBD1,TRBV12-3/TRBV12-4,TRBJ2-7,.,CASSLEAQGDYEQYF,TGTGCCAGCAGTTTAGAAGCCCAGGGGGACTACGAGCAGTACTTC
.,TRBV20-1,TRBJ2-5,.,CSARDYRVQETQYF,TGCAGTGCTAGAGATTATAGAGTACAAGAGACCCAGTACTTC
TRBD2,TRBV7-6,TRBJ2-5,.,CASSLSGTSGGVKMTETQYF,TGTGCCAGCAGCTTATCCGGGACTAGCGGGGGGGTCAAAATGACAGAGACCCAGTACTTC
.,TRBV29-1,TRBJ2-5,.,CSATTGYNEQYF,TGCAGCGCCACCACAGGTTACAATGAGCAGTACTTC
.,TRBV12-3/TRBV12-4,TRBJ2-1,.,CASRVLQTNEQFF,TGTGCCAGCAGAGTCCTCCAGACCAATGAGCAGTTCTTC
TRBD1,TRBV7-9,TRBJ2-5,.,CASSTRQGALETQYF,TGTGCCAGCAGCACCCGACAGGGGGCTTTGGAGACCCAGTACTTC
TRBD2,TRBV6-1,TRBJ2-3,.,CASSDRAGDGTDTQYF,TGTGCCAGCAGCGATAGGGCGGGGGACGGCACAGATACGCAGTATTTT
.,TRBV27,TRBJ1-1,few,CASSLRGVNTEAFF,TGTGCCAGCTCCCTTCGGGGGGTGAACACTGAAGCTTTCTTT
TRBD2,TRBV4-1,TRBJ2-3,.,CASSLGGGGAGDTQYF,TGCGCCAGCAGCCTCGGCGGCGGGGGGGCCGGAGATACGCAGTATTTT
.,TRBV10-2,TRBJ2-7,few,CASRVDYEQYF,TGCGCCAGCAGAGTTGACTACGAGCAGTACTTC
.,TRBV10-3,TRBJ1-1,.,CAISESVGANTEAFF,TGTGCCATCAGTGAGTCGGTGGGCGCGAACACTGAAGCTTTCTTT
.,TRBV10-3,TRBJ1-2,.,CAISESHGAAIIGYTF,TGTGCCATCAGTGAGTCACACGGTGCGGCAATTATTGGCTACACCTTC
.,TRBV2,TRBJ1-5,.,CASRGTGCNQPQHF,TGTGCCAGCAGAGGAACAGGGTGCAATCAGCCCCAGCATTTT
TRBD1,TRBV12-3/TRBV12-4,TRBJ2-1,.,CAIPGQHNEQFF,TGTGCCATCCCGGGACAGCACAATGAGCAGTTCTTC
.,TRBV6-4,TRBJ2-1,.,CASSDSGASSYNEQFF,TGTGCCAGCAGTGACTCAGGGGCATCTTCCTACAATGAGCAGTTCTTC
TRBD1,TRBV28,TRBJ1-2,.,CASSLIGQGGNYGYTF,TGTGCCAGCAGCCTAATCGGACAGGGAGGAAACTATGGCTACACCTTC
TRBD1,TRBV11-2,TRBJ2-3,.,CASSLDSHRGGTDTQYF,TGTGCCAGCAGCTTAGATTCCCACAGGGGTGGCACAGATACGCAGTATTTT
.,TRBV20-1,TRBJ2-3,few,CSASLASSQYF,TGCAGTGCTAGCTTAGCATCATCGCAGTATTTT
.,TRBV29-1,TRBJ1-5,.,CSVATGSRNQPQHF,TGCAGCGTTGCCACAGGGTCGCGCAATCAGCCCCAGCATTTT
.,TRBV7-2,TRBJ2-7,few,CASSIQVSYEQYF,TGTGCCAGCAGTATACAGGTCTCCTACGAGCAGTACTTC
TRBD2,TRBV9,TRBJ2-1,.,CASSVGTSGGPEQFF,TGTGCCAGCAGCGTAGGGACTAGCGGGGGCCCTGAGCAGTTCTTC
TRBD2,TRBV19,TRBJ2-3,.,CASSILRTSGATDTEYF,TGTGCCAGTAGTATCCTCCGGACTAGCGGGGCTACAGATACGGAGTATTTT
.,TRBV7-2,TRBJ2-3,many,CASSLGSPDTQYF,TGTGCCAGCAGCTTAGGCTCCCCAGATACGCAGTATTTT
.,TRBV7-2,TRBJ1-2,.,CASSKGVQYGYTF,TGTGCCAGCAGCAAAGGGGTCCAGTATGGCTACACCTTC
.,TRBV28,TRBJ2-7,.,CASSWGRVYEQYF,TGTGCCAGCAGTTGGGGAAGGGTCTACGAGCAGTACTTC
TRBD2,TRBV15,TRBJ2-3,.,CATSSQAGRADTQYF,TGTGCCACCAGCAGCCAAGCGGGACGGGCAGATACGCAGTATTTT
TRBD2,TRBV10-2,TRBJ2-3,once,CASSESFRAGGNSTDTQYF,TGCGCCAGCAGTGAGTCCTTTCGAGCGGGGGGGAACAGCACAGATACGCAGTATTTT
.,TRBV5-1,TRBJ2-7,.,CASSLAADRYHEQYF,TGCGCCAGCAGCTTGGCCGCCGACAGGTACCACGAGCAGTACTTC
.,TRBV4-3,TRBJ1-2,.,CASSPAGRNYGYTF,TGCGCCAGCAGCCCGGCGGGGAGGAACTATGGCTACACCTTC
.,TRBV6-5,TRBJ2-6,.,CASSYSLGTGANVLTF,TGTGCCAGCAGTTACTCTCTCGGGACCGGGGCCAACGTCCTGACTTTC
TRBD2,TRBV5-1,TRBJ2-1,.,CASSRGTSGGSNEQFF,TGCGCCAGCAGTCGCGGGACTAGCGGGGGGTCCAATGAGCAGTTCTTC
.,TRBV6-5,TRBJ1-2,.,CASSYAGRGYTF,TGTGCCAGCAGTTATGCAGGTCGTGGCTACACCTTC
.,TRBV20-1,TRBJ2-5,.,CSTGRGQETQYF,TGCAGTACTGGCAGGGGACAAGAGACCCAGTACTTC
.,TRBV14,TRBJ2-5,.,CASSPLLMGLGLQETQYF,TGTGCCAGCAGCCCGCTACTCATGGGGCTAGGTTTACAAGAGACCCAGTACTTC
.,TRBV29-1,TRBJ1-2,.,CSVEWGSRNYGYTF,TGCAGCGTTGAATGGGGTAGTCGAAACTATGGCTACACCTTC
.,TRBV7-2,TRBJ2-5,.,CASSSPGHQETQYF,TGTGCCAGCAGCTCCCCGGGGCACCAAGAGACCCAGTACTTC
TRBD2,TRBV5-1,TRBJ2-1,few,CASSLGTSGAFMSEQFF,TGCGCCAGCAGCCTAGGGACTAGCGGGGCGTTCATGAGTGAGCAGTTCTTC
.,TRBV5-6,TRBJ1-1,.,CASSFQGVTEAFF,TGTGCCAGCAGCTTCCAGGGAGTCACTGAAGCTTTCTTT
.,TRBV7-2,TRBJ2-3,many,CASSTRQGTDTQYF,TGTGCCAGCAGCACCCGACAGGGCACAGATACGCAGTATTTT
TRBD2,TRBV9,TRBJ2-1,.,CASSVEETSLTYNEQFF,TGTGCCAGCAGCGTAGAGGAGACTAGCCTGACCTACAATGAGCAGTTCTTC
.,TRBV5-1,TRBJ2-5,few,CASSLAQGQPQYF,TGCGCCAGCAGCTTGGCCCAGGGTCAGCCCCAGTACTTC
TRBD1,TRBV12-3/TRBV12-4,TRBJ1-5,.,CASSRGTVHQPQHF,TGTGCCAGCTCCAGGGGGACCGTCCATCAGCCCCAGCATTTT
TRBD1,TRBV20-1,TRBJ1-2,.,CNLKQGVGYTF,TGCAATCTTAAACAGGGGGTCGGCTACACCTTC
.,TRBV29-1,TRBJ1-5,.,CSVIESNQPQHF,TGCAGCGTTATAGAGAGCAATCAGCCCCAGCATTTT
TRBD2,TRBV20-1,TRBJ2-3,few,CSASAGGLDTQYF,TGCAGTGCTAGTGCGGGGGGGCTGGATACGCAGTATTTT
TRBD1,TRBV6-1,TRBJ1-2,.,CASAQGARGYGYTF,TGTGCCAGCGCACAGGGGGCTCGGGGCTATGGCTACACCTTC
.,TRBV13,TRBJ1-1,.,CASSSGGFQGAFF,TGTGCCAGCAGCTCCGGAGGTTTCCAGGGGGCTTTCTTT